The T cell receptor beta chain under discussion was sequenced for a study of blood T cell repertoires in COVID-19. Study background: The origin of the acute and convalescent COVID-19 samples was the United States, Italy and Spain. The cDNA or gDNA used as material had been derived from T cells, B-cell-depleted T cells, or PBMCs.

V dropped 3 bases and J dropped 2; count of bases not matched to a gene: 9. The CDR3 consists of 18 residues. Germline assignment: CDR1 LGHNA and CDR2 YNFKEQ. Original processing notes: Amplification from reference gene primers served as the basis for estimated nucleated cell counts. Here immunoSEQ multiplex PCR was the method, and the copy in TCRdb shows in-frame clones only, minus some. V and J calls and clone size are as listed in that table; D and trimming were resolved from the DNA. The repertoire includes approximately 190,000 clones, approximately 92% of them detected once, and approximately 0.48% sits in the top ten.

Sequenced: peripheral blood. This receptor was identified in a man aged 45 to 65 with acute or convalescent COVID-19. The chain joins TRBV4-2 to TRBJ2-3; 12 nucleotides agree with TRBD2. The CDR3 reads CASSQGGGTSGYTDTQYF. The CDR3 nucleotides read TGTGCCAGCAGCCAGGGGGGCGGGACTAGCGGGTACACAGATACGCAGTATTTT.